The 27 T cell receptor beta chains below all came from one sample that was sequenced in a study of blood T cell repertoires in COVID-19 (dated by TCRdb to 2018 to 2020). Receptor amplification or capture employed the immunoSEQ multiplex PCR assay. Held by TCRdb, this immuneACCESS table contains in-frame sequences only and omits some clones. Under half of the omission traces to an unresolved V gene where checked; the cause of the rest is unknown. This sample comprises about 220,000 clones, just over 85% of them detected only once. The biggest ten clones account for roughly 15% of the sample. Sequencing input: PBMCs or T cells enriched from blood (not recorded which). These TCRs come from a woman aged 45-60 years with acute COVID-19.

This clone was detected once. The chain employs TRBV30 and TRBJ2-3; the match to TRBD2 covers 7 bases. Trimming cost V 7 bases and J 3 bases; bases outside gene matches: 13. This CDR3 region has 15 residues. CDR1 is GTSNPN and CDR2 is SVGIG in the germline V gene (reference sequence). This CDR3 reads CAYQAGPTGTDTQYF. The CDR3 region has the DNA TGTGCCTACCAAGCGGGACCAACCGGGACAGATACGCAGTATTTT.

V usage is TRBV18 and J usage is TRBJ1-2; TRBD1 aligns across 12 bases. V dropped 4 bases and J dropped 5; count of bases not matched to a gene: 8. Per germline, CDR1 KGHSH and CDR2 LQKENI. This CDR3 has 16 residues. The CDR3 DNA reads TGTGCCAGCTCACTAACCGGGACAGGGGGCTTGTATGGCTACACCTTC. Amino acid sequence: CASSLTGTGGLYGYTF.

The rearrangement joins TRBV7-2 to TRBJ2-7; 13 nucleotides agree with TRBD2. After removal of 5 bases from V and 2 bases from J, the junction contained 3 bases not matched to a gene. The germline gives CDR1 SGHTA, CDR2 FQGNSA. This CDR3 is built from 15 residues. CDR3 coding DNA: TGTGCCAGCAGCACCGGGACTAGCGGGACCTACGAGCAGTACTTC. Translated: CASSTGTSGTYEQYF.

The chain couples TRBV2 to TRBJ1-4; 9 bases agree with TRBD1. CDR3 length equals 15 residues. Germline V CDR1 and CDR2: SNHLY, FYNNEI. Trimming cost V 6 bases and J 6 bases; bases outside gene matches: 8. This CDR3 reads CASSGEWTGDEKLFF. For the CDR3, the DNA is TGTGCCAGCAGCGGGGAATGGACAGGGGATGAAAAACTGTTTTTT.

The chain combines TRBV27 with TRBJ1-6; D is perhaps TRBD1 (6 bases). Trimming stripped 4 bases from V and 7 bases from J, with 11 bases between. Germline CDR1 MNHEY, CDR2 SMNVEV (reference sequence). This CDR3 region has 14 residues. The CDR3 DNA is TGTGCCAGCAGTTATCGGGGGGCCAATTCACCCCTCCACTTT. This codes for CASSYRGANSPLHF.

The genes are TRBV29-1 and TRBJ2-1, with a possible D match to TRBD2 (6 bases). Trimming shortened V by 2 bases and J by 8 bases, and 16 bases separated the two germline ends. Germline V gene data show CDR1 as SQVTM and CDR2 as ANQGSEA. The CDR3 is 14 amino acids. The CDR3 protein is CSVEPTITGDEQFF. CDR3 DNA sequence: TGCAGCGTTGAACCGACCATTACGGGAGATGAGCAGTTCTTC.

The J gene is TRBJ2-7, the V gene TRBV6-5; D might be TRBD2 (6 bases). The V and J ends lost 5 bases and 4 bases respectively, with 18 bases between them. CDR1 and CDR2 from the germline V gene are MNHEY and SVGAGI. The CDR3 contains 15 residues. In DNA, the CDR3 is TGTGCCAGCAGTAACCCGGGGCAGGGACTGTACGAGCAGTACTTC. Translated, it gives CASSNPGQGLYEQYF.

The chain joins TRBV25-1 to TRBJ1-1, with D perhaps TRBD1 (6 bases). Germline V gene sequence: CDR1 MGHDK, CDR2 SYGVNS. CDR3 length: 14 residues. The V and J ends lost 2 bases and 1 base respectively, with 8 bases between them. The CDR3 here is CASSEQGKNTEAFF. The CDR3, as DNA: TGTGCCAGCAGTGAACAGGGGAAGAACACTGAAGCTTTCTTT.

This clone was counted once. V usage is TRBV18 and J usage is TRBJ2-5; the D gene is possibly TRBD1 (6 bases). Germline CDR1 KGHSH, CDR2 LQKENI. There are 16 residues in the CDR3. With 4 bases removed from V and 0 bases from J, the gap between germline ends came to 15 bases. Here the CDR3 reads CASSLFGRGNQETQYF. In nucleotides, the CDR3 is TGTGCCAGCTCACTTTTTGGCAGGGGCAACCAAGAGACCCAGTACTTC.

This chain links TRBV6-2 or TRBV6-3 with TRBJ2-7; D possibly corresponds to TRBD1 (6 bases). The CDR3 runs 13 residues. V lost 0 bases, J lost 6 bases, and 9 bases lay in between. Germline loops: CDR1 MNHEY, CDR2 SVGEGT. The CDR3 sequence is CASSYSRGSEQYF. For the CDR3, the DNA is TGTGCCAGCAGTTACTCGAGGGGGAGCGAGCAGTACTTC.

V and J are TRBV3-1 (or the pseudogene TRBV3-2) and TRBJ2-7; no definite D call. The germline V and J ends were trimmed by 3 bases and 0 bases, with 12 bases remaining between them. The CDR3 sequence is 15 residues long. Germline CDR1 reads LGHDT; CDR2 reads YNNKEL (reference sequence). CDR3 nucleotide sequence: TGTGCCAGCAGCCAGACGGGTAGGATCTCCTACGAGCAGTACTTC. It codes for CASSQTGRISYEQYF.

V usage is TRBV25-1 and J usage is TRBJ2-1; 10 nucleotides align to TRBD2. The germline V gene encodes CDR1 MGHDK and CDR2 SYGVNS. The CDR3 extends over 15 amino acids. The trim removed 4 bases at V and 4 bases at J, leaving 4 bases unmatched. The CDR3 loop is CASSVGTSAYNEQFF. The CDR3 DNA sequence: TGTGCCAGCAGTGTTGGGACTAGCGCATACAATGAGCAGTTCTTC.

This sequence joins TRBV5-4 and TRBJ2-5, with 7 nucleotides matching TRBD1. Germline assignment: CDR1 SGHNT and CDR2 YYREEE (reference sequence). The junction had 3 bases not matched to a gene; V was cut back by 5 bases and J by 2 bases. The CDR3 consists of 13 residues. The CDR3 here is CASRSGQQETQYF. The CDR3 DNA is TGTGCCAGCAGATCGGGACAGCAAGAGACCCAGTACTTC.

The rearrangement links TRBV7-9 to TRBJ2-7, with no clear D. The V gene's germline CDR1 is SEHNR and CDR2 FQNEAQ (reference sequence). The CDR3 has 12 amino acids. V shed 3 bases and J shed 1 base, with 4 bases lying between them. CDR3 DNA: TGTGCCAGCAGCTTCAGTTCCTACGAGCAGTACTTC. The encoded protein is CASSFSSYEQYF.

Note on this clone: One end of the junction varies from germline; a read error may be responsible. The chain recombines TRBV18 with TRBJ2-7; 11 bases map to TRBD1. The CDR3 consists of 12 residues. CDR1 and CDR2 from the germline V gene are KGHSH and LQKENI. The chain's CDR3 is CASSRRPGQGDF. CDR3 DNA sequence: TGTGCCAGCTCTCGCCGTCCGGGACAGGGGGACTTC.

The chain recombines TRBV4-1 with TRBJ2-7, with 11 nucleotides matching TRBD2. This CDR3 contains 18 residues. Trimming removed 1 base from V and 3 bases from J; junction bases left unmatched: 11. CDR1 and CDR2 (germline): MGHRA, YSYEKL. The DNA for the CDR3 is TGCGCCAGCAGCCAAGGGTTCTCCCGACTAGCGGGAAACTACGAGCAGTACTTC. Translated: CASSQGFSRLAGNYEQYF.

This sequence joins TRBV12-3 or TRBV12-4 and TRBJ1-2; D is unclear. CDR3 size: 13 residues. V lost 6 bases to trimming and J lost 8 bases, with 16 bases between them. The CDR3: CASSRGREQGYTF. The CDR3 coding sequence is TGTGCCAGCAGCCGCGGGAGGGAACAAGGCTACACCTTC.

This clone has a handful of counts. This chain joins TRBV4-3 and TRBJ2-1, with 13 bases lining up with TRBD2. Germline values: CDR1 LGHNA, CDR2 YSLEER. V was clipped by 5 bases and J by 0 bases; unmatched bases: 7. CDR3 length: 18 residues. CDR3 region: CASSSGLAGKSSYNEQFF. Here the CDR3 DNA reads TGCGCCAGCAGCTCGGGACTAGCGGGAAAAAGCTCCTACAATGAGCAGTTCTTC.

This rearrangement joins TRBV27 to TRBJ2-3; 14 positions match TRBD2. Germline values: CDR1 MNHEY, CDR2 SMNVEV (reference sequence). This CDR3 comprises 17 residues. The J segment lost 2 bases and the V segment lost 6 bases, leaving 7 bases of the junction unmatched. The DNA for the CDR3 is TGTGCCAGCAGAAGACTAGCGGGAGGGCCTCCCACAGATACGCAGTATTTT. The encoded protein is CASRRLAGGPPTDTQYF.

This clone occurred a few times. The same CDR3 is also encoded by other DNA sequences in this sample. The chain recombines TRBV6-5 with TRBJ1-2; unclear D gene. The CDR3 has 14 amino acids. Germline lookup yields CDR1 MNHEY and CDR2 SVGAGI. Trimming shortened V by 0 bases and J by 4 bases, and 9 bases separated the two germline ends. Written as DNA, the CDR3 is TGTGCCAGCAGTTACTCAGGAGGGTCCTATGGCTACACCTTC. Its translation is CASSYSGGSYGYTF.

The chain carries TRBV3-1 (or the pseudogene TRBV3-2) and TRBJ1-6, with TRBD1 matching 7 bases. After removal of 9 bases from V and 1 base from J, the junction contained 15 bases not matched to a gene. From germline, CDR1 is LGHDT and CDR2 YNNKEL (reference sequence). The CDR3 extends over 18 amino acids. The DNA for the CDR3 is TGTGCCAGTCGACAGGAACTGGCCAGGGGGTCCTATAATTCACCCCTCCACTTT. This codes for CASRQELARGSYNSPLHF.

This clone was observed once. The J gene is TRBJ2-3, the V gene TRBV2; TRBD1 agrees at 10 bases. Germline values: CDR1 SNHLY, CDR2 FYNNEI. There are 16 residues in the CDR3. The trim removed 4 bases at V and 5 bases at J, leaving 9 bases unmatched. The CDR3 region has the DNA TGTGCCAGCAGTGGGCCGAGACAGGGGGCAGGAGATACGCAGTATTTT. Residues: CASSGPRQGAGDTQYF.

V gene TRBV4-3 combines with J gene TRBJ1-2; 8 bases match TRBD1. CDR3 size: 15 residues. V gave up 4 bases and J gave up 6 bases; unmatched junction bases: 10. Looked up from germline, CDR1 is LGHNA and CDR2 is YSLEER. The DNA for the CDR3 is TGCGCCAGCAGCCGACTCAGACAGGGGATAGATGGCTACACCTTC. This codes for CASSRLRQGIDGYTF.

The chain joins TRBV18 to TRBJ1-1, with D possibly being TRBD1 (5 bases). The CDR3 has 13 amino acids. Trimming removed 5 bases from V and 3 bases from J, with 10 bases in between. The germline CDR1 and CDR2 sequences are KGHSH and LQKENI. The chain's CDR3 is CASSIDSDTEAFF. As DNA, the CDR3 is TGTGCCAGCTCAATTGACAGTGACACTGAAGCTTTCTTT.

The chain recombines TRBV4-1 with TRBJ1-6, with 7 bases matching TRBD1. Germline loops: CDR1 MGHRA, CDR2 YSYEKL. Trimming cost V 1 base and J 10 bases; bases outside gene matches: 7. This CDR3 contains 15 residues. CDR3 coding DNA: TGCGCCAGCAGCCAAGTTGGACAGGACTACTCACCCCTCCACTTT. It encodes CASSQVGQDYSPLHF.

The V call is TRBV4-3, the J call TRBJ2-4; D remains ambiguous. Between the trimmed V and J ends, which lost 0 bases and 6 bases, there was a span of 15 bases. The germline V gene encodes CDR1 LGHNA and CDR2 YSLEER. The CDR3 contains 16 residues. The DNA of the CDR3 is TGCGCCAGCAGCCAAGACGCGGCAGTTGCGACAAACATTCAGTACTTC. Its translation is CASSQDAAVATNIQYF.

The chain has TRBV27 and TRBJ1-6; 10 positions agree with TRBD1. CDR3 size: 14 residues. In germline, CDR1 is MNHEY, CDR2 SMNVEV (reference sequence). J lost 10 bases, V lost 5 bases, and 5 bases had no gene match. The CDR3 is CASSPGQGDSPLHF. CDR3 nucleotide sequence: TGTGCCAGCAGTCCCGGACAGGGGGACTCACCCCTCCACTTT.